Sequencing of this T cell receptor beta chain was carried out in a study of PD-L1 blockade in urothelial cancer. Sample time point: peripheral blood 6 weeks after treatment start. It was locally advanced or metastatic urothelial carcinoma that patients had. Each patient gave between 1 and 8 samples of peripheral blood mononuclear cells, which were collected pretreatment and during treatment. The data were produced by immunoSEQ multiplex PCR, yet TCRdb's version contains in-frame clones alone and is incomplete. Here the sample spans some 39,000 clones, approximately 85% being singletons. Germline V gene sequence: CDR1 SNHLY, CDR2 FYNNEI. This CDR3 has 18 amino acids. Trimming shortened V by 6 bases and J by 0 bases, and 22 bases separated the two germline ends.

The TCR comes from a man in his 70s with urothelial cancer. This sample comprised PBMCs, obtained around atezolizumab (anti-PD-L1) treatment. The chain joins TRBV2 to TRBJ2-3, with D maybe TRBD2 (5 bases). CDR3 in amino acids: CASRPPRVGGTSTDTQYF. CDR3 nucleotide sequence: TGTGCCAGCAGGCCCCCGAGGGTTGGCGGAACTAGCACAGATACGCAGTATTTT.